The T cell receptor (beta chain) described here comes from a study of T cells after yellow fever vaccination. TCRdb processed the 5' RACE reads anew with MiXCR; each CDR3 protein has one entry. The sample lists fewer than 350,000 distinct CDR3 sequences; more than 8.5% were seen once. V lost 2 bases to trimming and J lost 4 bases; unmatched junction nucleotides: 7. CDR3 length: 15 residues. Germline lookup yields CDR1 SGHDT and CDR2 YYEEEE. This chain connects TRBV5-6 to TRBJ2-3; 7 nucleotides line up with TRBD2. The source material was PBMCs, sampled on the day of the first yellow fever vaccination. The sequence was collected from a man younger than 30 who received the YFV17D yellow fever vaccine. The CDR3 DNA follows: TGTGCCAGCAGCTTCCTCGGGGGGTACCCAGATACGCAGTATTTT. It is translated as CASSFLGGYPDTQYF.